This TCR beta chain derives from a study of blood T cell repertoires in COVID-19. Whole-study context: The United States, Italy and Spain provided the acute and convalescent COVID-19 samples. From T cells, B-cell-depleted T cells, or PBMCs came the material, which was cDNA or gDNA.

There are 15 residues in the CDR3. CDR1 and CDR2 (germline): ENHRY, SYGVKD. Between the trimmed V and J ends, which lost 0 bases and 5 bases, there was a span of 10 bases. Sequencing was performed with immunoSEQ multiplex PCR; in TCRdb, only in-frame clones are kept and a portion is missing. The sample consists of about 200,000 clones, around 80% of them appearing once. Seattle enrolled patients during active infection and tracked them longitudinally. The chain couples TRBV10-3 to TRBJ1-4; D is unclear. The sequencing sample was made of peripheral blood. This TCR was sampled from an elderly woman with COVID-19, enrolled during active disease. Here the CDR3 DNA reads TGTGCCATCAGTGAGTCGAACAGCCAGAATGAAAAACTGTTTTTT. As protein: CAISESNSQNEKLFF.